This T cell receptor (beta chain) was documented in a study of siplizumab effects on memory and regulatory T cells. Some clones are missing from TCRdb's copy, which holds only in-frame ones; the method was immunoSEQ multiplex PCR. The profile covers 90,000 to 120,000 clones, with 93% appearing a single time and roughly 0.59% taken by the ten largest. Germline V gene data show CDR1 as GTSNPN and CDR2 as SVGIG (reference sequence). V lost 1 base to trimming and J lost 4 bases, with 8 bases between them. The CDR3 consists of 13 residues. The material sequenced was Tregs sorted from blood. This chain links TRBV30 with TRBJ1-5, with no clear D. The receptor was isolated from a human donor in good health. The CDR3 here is CAWSAGWNQPQHF. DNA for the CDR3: TGTGCCTGGAGTGCGGGATGGAATCAGCCCCAGCATTTT.